This entry lists 5 T cell receptor beta chains sequenced from one sample in a study of blood T cell repertoires in COVID-19. Measured with immunoSEQ multiplex PCR; TCRdb has only the in-frame clones, and not every one. The sample consists of about 100,000 clones, 90% of them appearing once. Sequences were obtained from peripheral blood. These receptors all come from a man between 45 and 60 years old with acute or convalescent COVID-19.

J is TRBJ1-5 and V is TRBV10-1, with 10 nucleotides matching TRBD1. V shed 5 bases and J 3 bases; nucleotides not matched to a gene: 7. From germline, CDR1 is WNHNN and CDR2 SYGVQD (reference sequence). The CDR3 consists of 16 residues. The CDR3, as DNA: TGCGCCAGCAGTCCCACCGACAGGGGGCACAATCAGCCCCAGCATTTT. This sequence encodes CASSPTDRGHNQPQHF.

On this clone: Within the sample, other DNA sequences also encode this same CDR3. The CDR3 bases are TGTGCCAGCAGTTTAACAGGGAGGAACACTGAAGCTTTCTTT. Residues: CASSLTGRNTEAFF. The chain carries TRBV27 and TRBJ1-1; a weak D match, TRBD1 (6 bases). With 2 bases removed from V and 1 base from J, the gap between germline ends came to 8 bases. The V gene's germline CDR1 is MNHEY and CDR2 SMNVEV (reference sequence). This CDR3 is 14 amino acids long.

The chain carries TRBV6-2 or TRBV6-3 and TRBJ2-7; a weak D match, TRBD2 (5 bases). This CDR3 is 15 amino acids long. CDR1 and CDR2 (germline): MNHEY, SVGEGT. V was trimmed by 0 bases and J by 0 bases, leaving 9 bases between them. CDR3 in amino acids: CASSYSAGSSYEQYF. CDR3 in DNA: TGTGCCAGCAGTTACTCCGCGGGTAGCTCCTACGAGCAGTACTTC.

This chain connects TRBV6-5 to TRBJ1-1, with D possibly being TRBD1 (6 bases). The V end was cut by 6 bases, the J end by 3 bases, with 14 bases between. The CDR3 sequence is 14 residues long. Germline V CDR1 and CDR2: MNHEY, SVGAGI. In DNA, the CDR3 is TGTGCCAGCAGGTGGACAGCCCAAGACACTGAAGCTTTCTTT. This codes for CASRWTAQDTEAFF.

The rearrangement uses TRBV24-1 and TRBJ2-1; tentative D call: TRBD2 (6 bases). Germline CDR1 KGHDR, CDR2 SFDVKD. Trimming took off 3 bases at V and 10 bases at J, with 15 bases between the two ends. This CDR3 comprises 14 residues. The CDR3 is CATSDPTRMPEQFF. As DNA, the CDR3 is TGTGCCACCAGTGATCCGACTAGGATGCCCGAGCAGTTCTTC.